The T cell receptor beta chain under discussion was sequenced for a study of blood T cell repertoires in COVID-19. Trimming at V came to 1 base and at J to 3 bases, leaving 3 bases not matched to a gene. Looked up from germline, CDR1 is KGHSH and CDR2 is LQKENI. The CDR3 is 14 amino acids. Seattle cases were enrolled at active infection and followed longitudinally. The table came from immunoSEQ multiplex PCR; TCRdb's copy has only in-frame clones and leaves some out. Of approximately 22,000 clones listed, around four fifths are singletons. The sequenced material came from peripheral blood. The clonotype comes from a woman between 70 and 85 years old with COVID-19, enrolled during active disease. This sequence joins TRBV18 and TRBJ2-7, with TRBD2 matching over 7 bases. The CDR3 nucleotides read TGTGCCAGCTCACCACGGGAGGGAAGCTACGAGCAGTACTTC. Its protein product is CASSPREGSYEQYF.